This T cell receptor (beta chain) comes out of a study of CD8+CD57+ T cells in acquired aplastic anemia. Study at large: Quantities of DNA derived from sorted CD4+ and CD8+ cells averaged about 3.2 ug.

Genomic DNA constituted the template upon which TCR beta VDJ and CDR3 profiling was performed. TCRdb re-called the reads with MiXCR, one entry per CDR3 protein. The sample contains about 190,000 distinct CDR3 sequences, less than 70% of which appear only once. Sequencing input: sorted CD4+, CD8+, or CD8+CD57+ T cells (not recorded which) from PBMCs. The clonotype comes from a human donor in good health, serving as a control.

In nucleotides, the CDR3 is TGTGCCAGCAGCTTAGCGGGGGCTAATGAGCAGTTCTTC. This gives the protein CASSLAGANEQFF. The chain uses TRBV7-2 and TRBJ2-1; the D gene is possibly TRBD1 (6 bases). V lost 0 bases and J lost 7, with 7 bases in between. The CDR3 sequence is 13 residues long. CDR1 and CDR2 (germline): SGHTA, FQGNSA.